Detailed here is one T cell receptor (beta chain). Its antigen is not known. The table came from immunoSEQ multiplex PCR; TCRdb's copy has only in-frame clones and leaves some out. The sample has 2 million to 2.5 million clones, 93% seen once. The data originate from a study of shared clonotypes between healthy human individuals. CDR1 SGHKS and CDR2 YYEKEE come from the germline V gene (reference sequence). Between the trimmed V and J ends, which lost 3 bases and 8 bases, there was a span of 11 bases. This CDR3 is 13 amino acids long. Naive-designated CD8 cells lacked CD45RO, were positively enriched for CCR7, and omitted terminally differentiated effector memory CD45RA+ cells. Study-wide results and limits: Sampling covered nothing but blood. Tissue TCR repertoires likely differ from those found in blood.

This sequence was found in a man aged 18 to 30 in good health. Some clones in this sample may be carry-over from other donors' samples. This sequence joins TRBV5-5 and TRBJ1-4; D is ambiguous. Sequenced sample: naive CD8+ T cells from PBMCs. This chain's CDR3 is CASSSPQEEKLFF. The CDR3 DNA reads as TGTGCCAGCAGCTCCCCCCAAGAGGAAAAACTGTTTTTT.